These 21 T cell receptor beta chains came from one sample sequenced in a study of T cell responses to AZD1222 COVID-19 vaccine (dated by TCRdb to the early 2020s). Library method: the immunoSEQ multiplex PCR assay. Imported from immuneACCESS, the table was reduced by TCRdb to in-frame sequences with V and J called. These copies leave out some clones; in studies compared against another copy, an unresolved V gene accounts for under half, and the cause of the remainder is not known. The table for this sample lists roughly 140,000 clones; under 95% of them were counted only once. The ten largest clones capture less than 5.5% of the sample. Sample time point, as interpreted from the label and publication: baseline before first vaccination. Sequenced here: peripheral blood, sampled on day 0 of AZD1222 vaccination. The receptor set was obtained from an adult in good health.

DNA for the CDR3: TGTGCCAGCAGCTTAGCCAGGGGTAGTGAAAAACTGTTTTTT. Translated: CASSLARGSEKLFF. The V and J genes are TRBV11-2 and TRBJ1-4; tentatively, D is TRBD1 (6 bases). The germline CDR1 and CDR2 sequences are SGHAT and FQNNGV. CDR3 length: 14 residues. Trimming left V 1 base short and J 7 bases short, with 10 bases between.

The rearrangement links TRBV7-9 to TRBJ2-7; no clear D gene. This CDR3 comprises 14 residues. V dropped 5 bases and J dropped 0 bases, with 11 bases sitting between them. Per germline, CDR1 SEHNR and CDR2 FQNEAQ (reference sequence). The CDR3 spells CASSPMATSYEQYF. In DNA form, the CDR3 reads TGTGCCAGCAGCCCTATGGCGACCTCCTACGAGCAGTACTTC. The full variable domain, with the rest looked up from reference TRBV7-9 and TRBJ2-7, is DTGVSQNPRHKITKRGQNVTFRCDPISEHNRLYWYRQTLGQGPEFLTYFQNEAQLEKSRLLSDRFSAERPKGSFSTLEIQRTEQGDSAMYLCASSPMATSYEQYFGPGTRLTVT.

This clone was seen once. The chain joins TRBV7-2 to TRBJ2-7; D unclear. The germline V gene encodes CDR1 SGHTA and CDR2 FQGNSA. The CDR3 contains 15 residues. The ends were cut back, 1 base at V and 3 bases at J, with 13 bases in the middle. This chain's CDR3 is CASSLGGTGIYEQYF. As DNA, the CDR3 is TGTGCCAGCAGCTTAGGGGGAACTGGGATCTACGAGCAGTACTTC.

This clone was detected only a few times. The genes are TRBV7-9 and TRBJ2-7; TRBD1 agrees at 9 bases. V shed 2 bases and J 7 bases; nucleotides not matched to a gene: 9. The CDR3 is 15 residues long. From germline, CDR1 is SEHNR and CDR2 FQNEAQ (reference sequence). This CDR3 is CASSLITGGAKEQYF. CDR3 bases: TGTGCCAGCAGCTTAATAACAGGGGGCGCGAAGGAGCAGTACTTC.

The chain uses TRBV15 and TRBJ1-2, with TRBD1 matching 9 bases. Germline-derived CDR1 and CDR2 are LNHNV and YYDKDF (reference sequence). The CDR3 runs 15 residues. V shed 0 bases and J 8 bases; nucleotides not matched to a gene: 7. The CDR3 bases are TGTGCCACCAGCAGAGATCGACAGGGGGATAAGGGCTACACCTTC. Its translation: CATSRDRQGDKGYTF.

The sample holds one count of this clone. The CDR3 reads CASSPGLAATYNEQFF. CDR3 sequence (DNA): TGTGCCAGCAGTCCGGGACTAGCGGCCACCTACAATGAGCAGTTCTTC. The V gene is TRBV28, the J gene TRBJ2-1; 11 bases align to TRBD2. The CDR3 covers 16 residues. Germline V gene data show CDR1 as MDHEN and CDR2 as SYDVKM. Trimming removed 5 bases from V and 2 bases from J; junction bases left unmatched: 5. Variable domain in full (rest from reference TRBV28 and TRBJ2-1): DVKVTQSSRYLVKRTGEKVFLECVQDMDHENMFWYRQDPGLGLRLIYFSYDVKMKEKGDIPEGYSVSREKKERFSLILESASTNQTSMYLCASSPGLAATYNEQFFGPGTRLTVL.

Concerning this clone itself: Other DNA sequences in this sample translate to the same CDR3. V is TRBV28 and J is TRBJ1-5, with 8 nucleotides matching TRBD1. The CDR3 runs to 14 residues. Germline V gene data show CDR1 as MDHEN and CDR2 as SYDVKM. The V gene end was trimmed by 5 bases and the J gene end by 4 bases; junction bases not matched to a gene: 4. Here the CDR3 reads CASSLGQGNQPQHF. The CDR3 bases are TGTGCCAGCAGTCTTGGACAGGGAAATCAGCCCCAGCATTTT. Using reference TRBV28 and TRBJ1-5 for the parts outside the CDR3, the full variable domain is DVKVTQSSRYLVKRTGEKVFLECVQDMDHENMFWYRQDPGLGLRLIYFSYDVKMKEKGDIPEGYSVSREKKERFSLILESASTNQTSMYLCASSLGQGNQPQHFGDGTRLSIL.

This clone was seen a single time. The rearrangement uses TRBV19 and TRBJ1-5, with D unresolved. Trimming pared 0 bases from V and 5 bases from J, leaving 8 bases between. The CDR3 is 14 amino acids. Germline loops: CDR1 LNHDA, CDR2 SQIVND (reference sequence). The CDR3 spells CASSIDPEYQPQHF. CDR3 coding DNA: TGTGCCAGTAGTATAGACCCGGAATATCAGCCCCAGCATTTT.

The chain couples TRBV7-6 to TRBJ1-5; D is perhaps TRBD1 (6 bases). CDR1 SGHVS and CDR2 FNYEAQ come from the germline V gene. The CDR3 loop spans 15 amino acids. V was trimmed by 1 base and J by 7 bases, leaving 14 bases between them. In nucleotides, the CDR3 is TGTGCCAGCAGCTTAGGGTTAGGGGGATCCCAGCCCCAGCATTTT. Encoded protein: CASSLGLGGSQPQHF.

The chain is built from TRBV7-9 and TRBJ1-2; the match to TRBD1 covers 7 bases. The germline gives CDR1 SEHNR, CDR2 FQNEAQ (reference sequence). This CDR3 spans 15 amino acids. The ends lost 5 bases at V and 6 bases at J; junction bases unmatched: 12. The CDR3 is CASSTFAGTVDGYTF. CDR3 nucleotide sequence: TGTGCCAGCAGCACCTTCGCCGGGACAGTGGATGGCTACACCTTC. Drawing the rest from reference TRBV7-9 and TRBJ1-2, the complete variable domain is DTGVSQNPRHKITKRGQNVTFRCDPISEHNRLYWYRQTLGQGPEFLTYFQNEAQLEKSRLLSDRFSAERPKGSFSTLEIQRTEQGDSAMYLCASSTFAGTVDGYTFGSGTRLTVV.

The V and J genes are TRBV6-2 or TRBV6-3 and TRBJ2-5, with TRBD2 identical over 9 bases. The germline V gene has CDR1 MNHEY and CDR2 SVGEGT. Trimming took 4 bases from V and 5 from J; bases not matched to a gene: 14. This CDR3 spans 17 amino acids. CDR3 in DNA: TGTGCCAGCAGTTCCCCGGTTGAGGGGCGGGAGGGGGAGACCCAGTACTTC. Protein product: CASSSPVEGREGETQYF.

The rearrangement links TRBV4-3 to TRBJ2-2, with D hard to call. This CDR3 region has 13 residues. CDR1 and CDR2 from the germline V gene are LGHNA and YSLEER. With 5 bases removed from V and 5 bases from J, the gap between germline ends came to 9 bases. CDR3 DNA: TGCGCCAGCAGCTCTGTATATACCGGGGAGCTGTTTTTT. Amino acids: CASSSVYTGELFF.

The gene calls are TRBV6-5 and TRBJ1-5; D possibly corresponds to TRBD1 (6 bases). The germline CDR1 and CDR2 sequences are MNHEY and SVGAGI. The CDR3 is 12 residues long. Between the trimmed V and J ends, which lost 7 bases and 6 bases, there was a span of 10 bases. The CDR3 nucleotides read TGTGCCAGCAAACAGGGTGGTCAGCCCCAGCATTTT. Translating it yields CASKQGGQPQHF.

V and J are TRBV19 and TRBJ1-5; D ambiguous. The CDR3 sequence is 18 residues long. Germline assignment: CDR1 LNHDA and CDR2 SQIVND (reference sequence). V was cut by 2 bases and J by 0 bases, with 17 bases left in between. CDR3 sequence (DNA): TGTGCCAGTAGTATAAAGGCCACCCCGAGTTATAGCAATCAGCCCCAGCATTTT. This sequence encodes CASSIKATPSYSNQPQHF.

This chain joins TRBV3-1 (or the pseudogene TRBV3-2) and TRBJ2-7; D is unclear. CDR3 size: 12 residues. V lost 3 bases, J lost 4 bases, and 7 bases lay in between. Germline CDR1 LGHDT, CDR2 YNNKEL (reference sequence). The CDR3 here is CASSQVAYEQYF. CDR3 coding DNA: TGTGCCAGCAGCCAGGTCGCGTACGAGCAGTACTTC.

This clone was observed a single time. The chain has TRBV7-9 and TRBJ2-5; 7 positions agree with TRBD2. Trimming removed 8 bases from V and 5 bases from J; junction bases left unmatched: 14. This CDR3 has 15 residues. CDR1 and CDR2 (germline): SEHNR, FQNEAQ (reference sequence). CDR3 residues: CASSWGGSGRETQYF. Written as DNA, the CDR3 is TGTGCCAGCTCGTGGGGGGGTTCGGGTAGGGAGACCCAGTACTTC.

The rearrangement links TRBV6-2 or TRBV6-3 to TRBJ2-5; TRBD2 matches 7 bases. CDR1 is MNHEY, CDR2 SVGEGT, per germline. Trimming removed 4 bases from V and 4 bases from J; junction bases left unmatched: 6. This CDR3 spans 14 amino acids. CDR3 sequence reads: CASSSRLAPETQYF. CDR3 sequence (DNA): TGTGCCAGCAGTTCAAGACTAGCCCCAGAGACCCAGTACTTC.

In this sample, this clone turned up a few times. The chain is built from TRBV15 and TRBJ1-2, with D unclear. The ends were cut back, 5 bases at V and 10 bases at J, with 20 bases in the middle. The CDR3 sequence is 14 residues long. The germline CDR1 and CDR2 sequences are LNHNV and YYDKDF (reference sequence). The CDR3 coding sequence is TGTGCCACCAGCGAAACCCCTGATCAAAGGGACTACACCTTC. Protein product: CATSETPDQRDYTF.

J is TRBJ2-2 and V is TRBV27, with TRBD2 matching over 8 bases. The germline V gene has CDR1 MNHEY and CDR2 SMNVEV (reference sequence). The CDR3 loop spans 13 amino acids. J lost 4 bases, V lost 8 bases, and 3 bases had no gene match. The CDR3 protein is CASSGGGTGELFF. Written as DNA, the CDR3 is TGTGCCAGCTCGGGGGGGGGCACCGGGGAGCTGTTTTTT.

The chain links TRBV7-9 to TRBJ2-1, with TRBD1 matching 8 bases. CDR1 is SEHNR and CDR2 is FQNEAQ in the germline V gene (reference sequence). V was clipped by 2 bases and J by 8 bases; unmatched bases: 2. The CDR3 contains 13 residues. CDR3 sequence (DNA): TGTGCCAGCAGCTTACGGACAGGGCATGAGCAGTTCTTC. Translated: CASSLRTGHEQFF.

The chain couples TRBV15 to TRBJ1-2, with 8 bases matching TRBD1. Germline trimming cut 0 bases from V and 5 bases from J; bases unmatched to any gene: 8. CDR3 length equals 16 residues. The germline gives CDR1 LNHNV, CDR2 YYDKDF (reference sequence). This CDR3 reads CATSRDRRQGIYGYTF. The CDR3 DNA reads TGTGCCACCAGCAGAGATAGGAGACAGGGGATTTATGGCTACACCTTC.